The following is a T cell receptor (beta chain) sequence with its context. No antigen is known for it. The data derive from a study of T-cell memory formation after mild COVID-19. Turning to the study itself: Largely, TCR clusters stayed within a single donor.

Study-wide results and limits: Day 15 to 85 contractors were CD4/CD8 balanced; later expanders leaned CD4+. Pre-infection memory carried some responding clones, suggesting that cross-reactive memory joined.

Germline CDR1 is DFQATT and CDR2 is SNEGSKA (reference sequence). V was clipped by 1 base and J by 5 bases; unmatched bases: 11. The CDR3 contains 15 residues. One entry per CDR3 protein, called by TCRdb with MiXCR from the 5' RACE reads. The data hold about 470,000 distinct CDR3 sequences, with approximately 23% observed a single time. J is TRBJ2-7 and V is TRBV20-1; the match to TRBD2 covers 7 bases. The sample comprised PBMCs or a T cell subset sorted from them (not recorded which). The receptor was derived from an adult woman who had mild COVID-19 (a few samples of this study predate the infection). Cell type and time point are not known. The CDR3 protein is CSARGGGEEGHEQYF. As DNA, the CDR3 is TGCAGTGCTAGAGGGGGGGGAGAAGAGGGGCACGAGCAGTACTTC.